The text below deals with one TCR beta chain. The data were taken from a study of shared clonotypes between healthy human individuals. Generated by immunoSEQ multiplex PCR, the TCRdb table keeps only in-frame clones and is missing some. The sample lists roughly 2 million clones; approximately 95% were seen once. This CDR3 contains 13 residues. Trimming left V 1 base short and J 4 bases short, with 5 bases between. CDR1 is SGHNT, CDR2 YYREEE, per germline (reference sequence). The sequence was obtained from a young man in good health. The V call is TRBV5-4, the J call TRBJ2-2; the D is unclear. Material: naive CD4+ T cells sorted from blood. Described subset: CD45RA+ positively selected. The CDR3 DNA reads TGTGCCAGCAGCTTGCCTAGCACCGGGGAGCTGTTTTTT. This gives the protein CASSLPSTGELFF.